This TCR beta chain is drawn from a study of cytomegalovirus exposure and HLA in healthy donors. The PCR had 60 Vbeta and 13 Jbeta primers. Measured with immunoSEQ multiplex PCR; TCRdb has only the in-frame clones, and not every one. The sample lists about 140,000 clones, approximately 80% occurring once. Germline-derived CDR1 and CDR2 are MDHEN and SYDVKM. This CDR3 comprises 18 residues. Trimming pared 2 bases from V and 6 bases from J, leaving 23 bases between. Study-wide results and limits: Prediction of most subjects' HLA-A and HLA-B alleles by TCR beta sequences was reportedly accurate. After further analysis at a later stage, roughly 15,000 TCR beta sequences were associated with HLA alleles at 0.05 false discovery rate.

In the case of this clone: Its antigen is still unknown.

J is TRBJ2-1 and V is TRBV28; TRBD2 is a possible D gene (5 bases). Sequenced: PBMCs. The origin of this receptor is a woman in her 40s in good health and CMV-seronegative. CDR3 coding DNA: TGTGCCAGCAGTTTAGGAGCTTTCCAGCGGACGGAAAGCAATGAGCAGTTCTTC. It is translated as CASSLGAFQRTESNEQFF.